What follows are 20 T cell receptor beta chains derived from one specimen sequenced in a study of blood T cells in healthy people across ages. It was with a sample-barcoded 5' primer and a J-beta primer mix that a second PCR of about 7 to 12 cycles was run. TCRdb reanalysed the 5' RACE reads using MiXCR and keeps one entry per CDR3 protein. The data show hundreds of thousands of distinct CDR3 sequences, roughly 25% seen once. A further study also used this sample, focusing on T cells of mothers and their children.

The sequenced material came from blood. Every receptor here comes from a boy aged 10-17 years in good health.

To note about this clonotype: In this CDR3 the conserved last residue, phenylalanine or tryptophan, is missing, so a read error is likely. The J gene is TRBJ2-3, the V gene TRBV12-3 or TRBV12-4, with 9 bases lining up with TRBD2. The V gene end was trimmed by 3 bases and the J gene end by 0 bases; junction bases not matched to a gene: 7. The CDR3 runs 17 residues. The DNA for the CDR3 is TGTGCCAGCAGTTTTGACGCGGGGGGGCTTAGCACAGATACGCAGTATTCT. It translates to CASSFDAGGLSTDTQYS.

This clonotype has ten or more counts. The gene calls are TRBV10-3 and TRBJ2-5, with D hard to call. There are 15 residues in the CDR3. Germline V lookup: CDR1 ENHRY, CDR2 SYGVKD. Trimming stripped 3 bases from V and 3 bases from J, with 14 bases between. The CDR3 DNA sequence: TGTGCCATCAGTGACAGACCCCGGGCGGAAGAGACCCAGTACTTC. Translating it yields CAISDRPRAEETQYF.

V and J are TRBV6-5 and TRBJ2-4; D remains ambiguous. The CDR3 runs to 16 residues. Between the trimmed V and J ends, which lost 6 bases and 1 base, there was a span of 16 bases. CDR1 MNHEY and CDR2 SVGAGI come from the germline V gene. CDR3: CASSLDGNWAKNIQYF. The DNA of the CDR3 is TGTGCCAGCAGCTTAGACGGAAACTGGGCCAAAAACATTCAGTACTTC.

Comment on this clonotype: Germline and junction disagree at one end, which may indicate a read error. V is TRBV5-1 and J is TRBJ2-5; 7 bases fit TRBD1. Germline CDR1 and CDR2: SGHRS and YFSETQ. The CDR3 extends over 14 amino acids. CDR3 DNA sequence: TGCGCCAGCAGCTTGGCGACGGACAGGACAAAGGGGCACTTC. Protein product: CASSLATDRTKGHF.

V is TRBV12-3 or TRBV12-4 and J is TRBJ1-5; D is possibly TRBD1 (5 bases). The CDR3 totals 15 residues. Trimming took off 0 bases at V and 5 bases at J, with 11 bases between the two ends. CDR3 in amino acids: CASSLAGRVHQPQHF. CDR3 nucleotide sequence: TGTGCCAGCAGTTTAGCGGGCAGGGTGCATCAGCCCCAGCATTTT.

The CDR3 region has the DNA TGTGCCAGCACCCTATCCGGGGAGGTCCAGTCACCCCTCCACTTT. Its translation: CASTLSGEVQSPLHF. The V and J genes are TRBV6-2 or TRBV6-3 and TRBJ1-6; D unclear. V lost 7 bases to trimming and J lost 10 bases, with 20 bases between them. The CDR3 is 15 residues long. From germline, CDR1 is MNHEY and CDR2 SVGEGT.

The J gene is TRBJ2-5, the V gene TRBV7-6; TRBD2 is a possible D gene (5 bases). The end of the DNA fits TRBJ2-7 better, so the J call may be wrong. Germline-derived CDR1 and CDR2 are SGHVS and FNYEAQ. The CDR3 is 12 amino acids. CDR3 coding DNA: TGTGCCAGCAGCGGGAGCGTATACGAGCAGTACTTC. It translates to CASSGSVYEQYF.

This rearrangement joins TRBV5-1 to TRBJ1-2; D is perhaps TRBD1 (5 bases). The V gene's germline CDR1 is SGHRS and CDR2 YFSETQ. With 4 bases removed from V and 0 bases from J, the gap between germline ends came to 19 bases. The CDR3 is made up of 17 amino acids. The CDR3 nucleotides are TGCGCCAGCAGCCCTCCCAGAACCGGGGCCACTAACTATGGCTACACCTTC. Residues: CASSPPRTGATNYGYTF.

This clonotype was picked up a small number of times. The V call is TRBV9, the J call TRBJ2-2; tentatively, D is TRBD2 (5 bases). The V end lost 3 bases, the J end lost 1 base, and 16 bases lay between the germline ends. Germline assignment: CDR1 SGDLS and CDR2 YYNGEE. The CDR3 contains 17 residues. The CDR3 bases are TGTGCCAGCAGCGCCTTTGTGGGGAGATTGAACACCGGGGAGCTGTTTTTT. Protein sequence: CASSAFVGRLNTGELFF.

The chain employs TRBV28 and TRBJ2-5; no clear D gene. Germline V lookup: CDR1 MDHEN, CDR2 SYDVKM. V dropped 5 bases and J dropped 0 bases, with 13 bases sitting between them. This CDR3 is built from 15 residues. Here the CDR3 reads CASSPLGTDQETQYF. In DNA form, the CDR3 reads TGTGCCAGCAGTCCCCTGGGAACAGACCAAGAGACCCAGTACTTC. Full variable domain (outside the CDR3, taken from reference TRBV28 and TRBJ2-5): DVKVTQSSRYLVKRTGEKVFLECVQDMDHENMFWYRQDPGLGLRLIYFSYDVKMKEKGDIPEGYSVSREKKERFSLILESASTNQTSMYLCASSPLGTDQETQYFGPGTRLLVL.

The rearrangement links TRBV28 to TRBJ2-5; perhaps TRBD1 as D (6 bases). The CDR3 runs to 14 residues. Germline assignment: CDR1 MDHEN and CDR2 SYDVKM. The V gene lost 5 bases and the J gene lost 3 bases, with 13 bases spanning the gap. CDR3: CASSKHGTKETQYF. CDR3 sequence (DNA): TGTGCCAGCAGTAAACACGGGACAAAAGAGACCCAGTACTTC.

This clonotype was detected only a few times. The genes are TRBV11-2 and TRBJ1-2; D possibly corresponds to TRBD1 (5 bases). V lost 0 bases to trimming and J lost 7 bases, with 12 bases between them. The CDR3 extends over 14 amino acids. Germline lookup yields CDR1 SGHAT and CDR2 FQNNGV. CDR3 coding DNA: TGTGCCAGCAGCTTAGATCTAAGGGGCTCTGGCTACACCTTC. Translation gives CASSLDLRGSGYTF. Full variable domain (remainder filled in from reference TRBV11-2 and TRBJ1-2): EAGVAQSPRYKIIEKRQSVAFWCNPISGHATLYWYQQILGQGPKLLIQFQNNGVVDDSQLPKDRFSAERLKGVDSTLKIQPAKLEDSAVYLCASSLDLRGSGYTFGSGTRLTVV.

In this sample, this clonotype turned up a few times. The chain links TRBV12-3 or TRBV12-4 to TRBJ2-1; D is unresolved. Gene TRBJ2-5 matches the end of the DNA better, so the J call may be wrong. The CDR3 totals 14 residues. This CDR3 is CASSLRSRGETQYF. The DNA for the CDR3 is TGTGCCAGCAGTTTGCGGAGCCGTGGAGAGACCCAGTACTTC.

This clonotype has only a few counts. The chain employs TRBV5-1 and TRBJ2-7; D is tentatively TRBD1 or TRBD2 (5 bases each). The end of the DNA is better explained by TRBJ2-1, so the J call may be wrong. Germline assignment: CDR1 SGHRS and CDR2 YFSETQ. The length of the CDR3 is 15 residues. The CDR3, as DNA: TGCGCCAGCAGCTTGGTGGTCGGGACCCACAATGAGCAGTTCTTC. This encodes CASSLVVGTHNEQFF.

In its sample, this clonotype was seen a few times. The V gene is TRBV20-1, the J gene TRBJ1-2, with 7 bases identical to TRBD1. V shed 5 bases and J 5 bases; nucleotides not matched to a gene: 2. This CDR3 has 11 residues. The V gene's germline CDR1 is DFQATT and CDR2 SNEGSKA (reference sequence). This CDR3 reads CSAYRGYGYTF. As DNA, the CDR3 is TGCAGTGCTTACAGGGGATATGGCTACACCTTC.

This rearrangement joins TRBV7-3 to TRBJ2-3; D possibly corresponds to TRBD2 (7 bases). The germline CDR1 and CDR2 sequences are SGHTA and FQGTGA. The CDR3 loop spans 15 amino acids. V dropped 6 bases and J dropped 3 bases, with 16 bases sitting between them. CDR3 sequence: CASSFRGARTDTQYF. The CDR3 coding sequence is TGTGCCAGCAGTTTCCGGGGGGCTCGGACAGATACGCAGTATTTT.

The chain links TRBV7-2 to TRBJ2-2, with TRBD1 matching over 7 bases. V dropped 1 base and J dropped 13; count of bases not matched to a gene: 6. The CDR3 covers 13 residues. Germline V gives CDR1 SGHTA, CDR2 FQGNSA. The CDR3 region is CASSLGGQSWLFF. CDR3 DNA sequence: TGTGCCAGCAGCTTAGGGGGACAGTCGTGGCTGTTTTTT.

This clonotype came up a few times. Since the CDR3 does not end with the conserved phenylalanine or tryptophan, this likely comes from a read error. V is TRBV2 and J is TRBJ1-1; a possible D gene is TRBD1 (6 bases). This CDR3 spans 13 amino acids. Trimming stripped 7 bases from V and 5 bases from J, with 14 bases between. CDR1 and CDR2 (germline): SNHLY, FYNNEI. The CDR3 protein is CASNREVRTEAFS. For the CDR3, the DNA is TGTGCCAGCAACAGGGAGGTCCGAACTGAAGCTTTCTCT.

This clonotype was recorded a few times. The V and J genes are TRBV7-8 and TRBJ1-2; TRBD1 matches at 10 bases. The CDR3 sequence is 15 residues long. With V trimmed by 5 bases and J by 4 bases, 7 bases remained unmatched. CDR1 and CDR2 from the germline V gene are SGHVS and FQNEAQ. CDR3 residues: CASSPLRTGGYGYTF. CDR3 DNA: TGTGCCAGCAGCCCTCTTAGGACAGGGGGCTATGGCTACACCTTC.

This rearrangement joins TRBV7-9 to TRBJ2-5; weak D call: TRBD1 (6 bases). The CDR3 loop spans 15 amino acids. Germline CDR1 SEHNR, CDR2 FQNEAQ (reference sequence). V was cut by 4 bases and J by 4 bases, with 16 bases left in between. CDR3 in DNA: TGTGCCAGCAGCTCCGGGTCGACAGGCTTAGAGACCCAGTACTTC. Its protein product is CASSSGSTGLETQYF.